Below, one T cell receptor beta chain is given with its context. In its sample, this clone was seen a few times. The specificity of this receptor is unknown. The sample holds no much larger clone one base away, and base qualities are not on file. This sample was included in a study of blood T cell repertoires in COVID-19 (dated by TCRdb to about 2020). Background for the entire study: The collaborator samples originated in the United States, Italy and Spain and spanned the acute and convalescent phases of COVID-19. The material from the prospective study consisted of cDNA or gDNA derived from T cells, B-cell-depleted T cells, or PBMCs. Subjects who had been exposed to COVID-19, were actively infected with it, or had recovered from it provided the deeply sampled blood TCRbeta repertoires that made up the dataset. The repertoires were released in a freely available public database intended as a resource for research on the immune response to SARS-CoV-2. Samples were obtained from the ongoing ImmuneRACE study (first 160 participants) and from some 1,300 subjects provided by 6 global collaborators. Nearly every sample came with metadata listing a de-identified subject ID, COVID-19 status, age in years and sex. Where available, HLA class I and class II types were taken from metadata supplied by the sample provider and were not determined by assay-based typing. General study outcomes and caveats: The quantity of clinical and demographic metadata differed by source and by participant and was supplied without curation.

TCRbeta CDR3 regions were amplified from genomic DNA using the immunoSEQ Assay, a bias-controlled multiplex PCR. From the authors' description of their analysis: Nucleated cell counts per sample were estimated from amplification of reference gene primers within the assay. To quantify the absolute abundance of each unique TCRbeta CDR3 rearrangement, sequence reads were collapsed and filtered. Productive Simpson clonality was computed per sample as the square root of Simpson's diversity index over productive rearrangements. TCRdb retrieved this table from immuneACCESS and kept in-frame rearrangements only. Not all clones are present; in checked studies, unresolved V genes account for under half, and no reason is known for the remainder. V, J and clone size derive from that table, while D and trimming were established from the DNA sequence. Counted in this sample were around 100,000 clones; roughly 92% of them appeared once. The ten most abundant clones make up around 5.7% of the sample.

Unmatched junction bases come to 6, with V trimmed by 5 bases and J by 5 bases. Taken from cysteine to phenylalanine, the CDR3 has 14 residues. Kept here is only the CDR3 DNA, which spans 42 bases and is read in frame from base 1. For CDR1 and CDR2, the germline V gene lists SQVTM and ANQGSEA. The collaborating institutions used their own protocols to collect whole blood in K2EDTA tubes. For TCRbeta analysis, collaborators shipped samples in one of three forms: frozen whole blood, isolated PBMCs, or DNA extracted from either of those sample types. Sequencing used peripheral blood. The receptor was derived from a man aged 65 to 85 with acute or convalescent COVID-19. The rearrangement joined TRBV29-1 to TRBJ1-1; the central 12 bases match TRBD1. CDR3 reads: CSVSGQGAKTEAFF. Here is the DNA: TGCAGCGTTTCGGGACAGGGGGCAAAGACTGAAGCTTTCTTT. Joined to the reference TRBV29-1 and TRBJ1-1 proteins, this CDR3 gives the full variable domain: SAVISQKPSRDICQRGTSLTIQCQVDSQVTMMFWYRQQPGQSLTLIATANQGSEATYESGFVIDKFPISRPNLTFSTLTVSNMSPEDSSIYLCSVSGQGAKTEAFFGQGTRLTVV.